This T cell receptor (beta chain) was found in a study of OX40 agonist ivuxolimab in advanced cancers. On the study more broadly: Patients were treated with ivuxolimab, an agonistic anti-OX40 (CD134) antibody. Among those enrolled, mean age was about 58 years (range roughly 23 to 90) and about 79% were male. Three partial responders included one hepatocellular carcinoma patient and two cutaneous melanoma patients.

About this clone: The antigen remains unidentified.

The repertoire was sequenced with immunoSEQ multiplex PCR; TCRdb's copy has only in-frame clones and lacks some. This table holds approximately 77,000 clones, around 82% found once. This CDR3 contains 16 residues. V dropped 4 bases and J dropped 6; count of bases not matched to a gene: 9. Germline V gene sequence: CDR1 SGHTA, CDR2 FQGTGA. Study conclusions and caveats: At doses 0.1 to 3.0 mg/kg, CD4+ and CD8+ clones expanded.

V usage is TRBV7-3 and J usage is TRBJ1-2; the match to TRBD1 covers 12 bases. This receptor was identified in an adult with an advanced solid tumor such as melanoma, head and neck, liver or kidney cancer. Sequencing was performed on CD4+ or CD8+ T cells sorted from blood, taken in a trial of the OX40 agonist ivuxolimab. The CDR3, as DNA: TGTGCCAGCAGCTCCCGGGACAGGGGGCGGGAGAATGGCTACACCTTC. Amino acids: CASSSRDRGRENGYTF.